The clone carrying this T cell receptor beta chain was observed once. This record comes from a study of blood T cell repertoires in COVID-19. Repertoires were generated with immunoSEQ multiplex PCR, while TCRdb's copy carries only in-frame clones and drops some. Of roughly 100,000 clones in the sample, around 90% were seen once. Germline V gene sequence: CDR1 MNHEY, CDR2 SVGAGI. CDR3 size: 12 residues. The V and J ends lost 5 bases and 5 bases respectively, with 9 bases between them. This chain joins TRBV6-5 and TRBJ1-1; D gene unclear. This clonotype was obtained from a man between 18 and 35 years old with acute or convalescent COVID-19. Sequences were obtained from peripheral blood. The CDR3 region has the DNA TGTGCCAGCAGTACACCCGGGACTGAAGCTTTCTTT. Translating it yields CASSTPGTEAFF.